This entry features one T cell receptor (beta chain) sequence. Its antigen is still unknown. No much larger clone exists at a distance of one base, and base qualities are not known. Library generation was performed with 5' RACE. The data were produced on an Illumina HiSeq 2500. A second roughly 7 to 11 cycle PCR used a sample-barcoded 5' primer and a J-beta primer mix. A unique molecular identifier was introduced onto each TCR beta cDNA molecule by a template-switch 5' adaptor carrying 12 random nucleotides. Each sample yielded at least 3 million CDR3-containing paired-end reads. All of the RNA was converted into first-strand cDNA using the Mint cDNA synthesis kit, with a TRBC-specific oligonucleotide serving as the primer. Following uracil-DNA glycosylase treatment, all cDNA underwent a first 18-cycle PCR with the universal primers M1SS and BC2_uni_R. In the source study's methods: Normalization of each sample was performed by random selection of 1 million high-quality reads, each carrying a distinct molecular identifier. Reads with shared molecular identifiers were discarded instead of being binned into consensus sequences. CDR3 identification, clonotype clustering and error correction used MiTCR with a Q25 quality threshold and the strictest error-elimination algorithm. A nonparametric unseen species model using Euler transformation provided a lower-bound estimate of total TCR beta diversity. TCRdb applied fastp at Q25 and MiXCR to the public reads, then kept only in-frame beta chains. Each entry merges the rows of one CDR3 protein and shows their most common DNA and genes. These V and J calls originate from TCRdb's pipeline instead of the authors' own analysis. In this sample the table shows about 800,000 distinct CDR3 sequences, about 47% of which occur a single time. The ten largest clones capture approximately 18% of the sample.

The roughly 39 donors, aged about 6 to 95 years, were systemically healthy Caucasian individuals from Russia. Each donor gave about 10 milliliters of peripheral blood, drawn into EDTA-treated Vacutainer tubes. Ficoll-Paque density-gradient centrifugation was used to isolate PBMCs, with at least 6 million per sample. Trizol reagent was used to extract total RNA from the PBMCs, yielding at least 5.5 micrograms per sample. The percentages of naive CD45RAhigh/CD27high T cells were determined by flow cytometry on a PBMC aliquot from every donor. V is reduced by 4 bases and J by 0 bases, leaving a spacing of 10 bases between them. The CDR3 runs 15 amino acids, cysteine and phenylalanine included. The CDR3 DNA has 45 bases and is translated from base 1. The germline V gene (reference sequence) sets CDR1 to SEHNR and CDR2 to FQNEAQ. These data originate in a study of blood T cells in healthy people across ages (dated by TCRdb to 2014 to 2015). Broadly, across the study: In model experiments, template switching captured roughly one uniquely barcoded TCR beta cDNA molecule for every two T cells. Age-related changes in TCR beta repertoire diversity were measured in the study by deep sequencing normalized with unique cDNA molecular identifiers. The donors were split into four age groups: young (average 16 years), middle-aged (nearly 40), aged (approximately 59) and long-lived (roughly 86). To avoid experimental bias, donors of different ages were distributed randomly across sequencing lanes. For two donors (one aged 18 to 30 and one aged 80 or older), the study analyzed two additional independent replicas of 1 million unique cDNA reads from the same blood draw. Overall results and qualifications from the work: Donor CMV infection status was unknown, potentially confounding age-related changes in expanded clonotypes. Observed TCR beta diversity per million T cells fell roughly linearly with age, and a significant reduction was already apparent by age around 40. There was a strong correlation between observed TCR beta diversity and the percentage of naive T cells measured by flow cytometry. Compared with the aged group, more naive CD4+ T cells, fewer expanded clones and increased TCR diversity were shown by the long-lived group, suggesting age selection. Conclusive comparison of naive and antigen-experienced compartments was prevented by the profiling of bulk unsorted PBMCs. Estimates of total diversity based on one million sequenced T cells were considered lower bounds and underestimates.

The TCR comes from a man older than 75 in good health. In this chain, TRBV7-9 is recombined with TRBJ1-3; no D gene can be assigned with confidence. What was sequenced was blood. The bases read TGTGCCAGCAGCTACACAGAAGACTCTGGAAACACCATATATTTT. Its translation is CASSYTEDSGNTIYF. Beyond the CDR3, the reference TRBV7-9 and TRBJ1-3 genes provide the residues; the full variable domain reads: DTGVSQNPRHKITKRGQNVTFRCDPISEHNRLYWYRQTLGQGPEFLTYFQNEAQLEKSRLLSDRFSAERPKGSFSTLEIQRTEQGDSAMYLCASSYTEDSGNTIYFGEGSWLTVV.